A selection of T cell receptor beta chains follows, all from one sample in a study of identical twins. Via MiXCR, TCRdb re-called the 5' RACE reads, giving one row per CDR3 protein. This repertoire shows 250,000 to 350,000 distinct CDR3 sequences, roughly 10% found once; its top ten account for approximately 7%. These same records also appear under a second study, on yellow fever vaccine responses in identical twins.

Sequencing used CD8+ T cells sorted from blood. These receptor sequences come from a woman between 18 and 30 years old in good health. Each CDR3 is given with its conserved first and last residue. The D gene is left open where the match is weak. Some rows mark clone size as missing; the rest say once, few, many or name a class of expanded clone.

v_gene	abundance	d_gene	j_gene	CDR3nt	CDR3aa
TRBV29-1	few	-	TRBJ2-3	TGCAGCGTACGGACGGCCCCGGATACGCAGTATTTT	CSVRTAPDTQYF
TRBV10-3	many	-	TRBJ2-5	TGTGCCATCAGGGACGCCCGAACTAGGACCCAGTACTTC	CAIRDARTRTQYF
TRBV7-3	-	-	TRBJ2-3	TGTGCCAGCATCCCCAAGCGGCGGGGTGCCACAGATACGCAGTATTTT	CASIPKRRGATDTQYF
TRBV27	many	-	TRBJ2-7	TGTGCCAGCAGTTTCGGAGGGCCAACCTACGAGCAGTACTTC	CASSFGGPTYEQYF
TRBV6-1	many	-	TRBJ2-1	TGTGCCAGCAGCCTCAACAGGGACAATGAGCAGTTCTTC	CASSLNRDNEQFF
TRBV10-3	many	TRBD1	TRBJ2-7	TGTGCCGTCCTCCCCGGGACAGGGGTCTACGAGCAGTACTTC	CAVLPGTGVYEQYF
TRBV30	-	TRBD2	TRBJ2-3	TGTGCCTGGACTCAGGGACTAGCGGGAGAGACAGATACGCAGTATTTT	CAWTQGLAGETDTQYF
TRBV12-3/TRBV12-4	many	TRBD2	TRBJ2-3	TGTGCCAGCAGTTACGCGGGGGGCCCTAGCACAGATACGCAGTATTTT	CASSYAGGPSTDTQYF
TRBV12-3/TRBV12-4	many	-	TRBJ2-7	TGTGCCAGCAGTTTTGGGGTCCGCGAGCAGTACTTC	CASSFGVREQYF
TRBV11-2	few	-	TRBJ2-7	TGTGCCAGCAGCTTAATCGGGGCAGAGTTATACGAGCAGTACTTC	CASSLIGAELYEQYF
TRBV2	many	-	TRBJ1-1	TGTGCCAGCCGCGAAGTTCCGATGAACACTGAAGCTTTCTTT	CASREVPMNTEAFF
TRBV19	-	-	TRBJ1-5	TGTGCCAGTAGTTCCCGAGGGGAGCCCCAGCATTTT	CASSSRGEPQHF
TRBV5-8	-	-	TRBJ1-1	TGTGCCAGGAAGGACAGCGCGAACACTGAAGCTTTCTTT	CARKDSANTEAFF
TRBV14	few	-	TRBJ2-2	TGTGCCAGCAGCCAAGCCTCCAGGGTGAGACTAAACACCGGGGAGCTGTTTTTT	CASSQASRVRLNTGELFF
TRBV11-2	few	-	TRBJ2-1	TGTGCCAGCAGGTTCCGGGACTCCGGATACAATGAGCAGTTCTTC	CASRFRDSGYNEQFF
TRBV13	many	-	TRBJ2-1	TGTGCCAGCAGCTTAGGCCAACCCTCTTCCTACAATGAGCAGTTCTTC	CASSLGQPSSYNEQFF
TRBV29-1	few	-	TRBJ2-7	TGCAGCGTTTGTGTCGGACCCTCCTACGAGCAGTACTTC	CSVCVGPSYEQYF
TRBV6-2/TRBV6-3	-	-	TRBJ2-2	TGTGCCAGCAGCCCAGGGACGGTTCACACCGGGGAGCTGTTTTTT	CASSPGTVHTGELFF
TRBV18	many	-	TRBJ2-1	TGTGCCAGCTCACCTTCAGGGACACCGTACAATGAGCAGTTCTTC	CASSPSGTPYNEQFF
TRBV7-9	-	-	TRBJ1-5	TGTGCCAGCAGCTTAGAAGTTTCAGGGCCCCAGCATTTT	CASSLEVSGPQHF
TRBV5-1	few	TRBD1	TRBJ2-2	TGCGCCAGCAGACCACAGGGGGGGAACACCGGGGAGCTGTTTTTT	CASRPQGGNTGELFF
TRBV20-1	-	-	TRBJ1-5	TGCAGTGCTAGAGATTCTGAACAGCCCCAGCATTTT	CSARDSEQPQHF
TRBV27	few	-	TRBJ2-1	TGTGCCAGCAGTTTGGGCGAGCTCCCCTACAATGAGCAGTTCTTC	CASSLGELPYNEQFF
TRBV9	-	-	TRBJ2-7	TGTGCCAGCAGCCCCTGGGGGGCAACCTCGGACGAGCAGTACTTC	CASSPWGATSDEQYF
TRBV4-1	-	-	TRBJ2-7	TGCGCCAGCAGACCATCCCTAGGCTACGAGCAGTACTTC	CASRPSLGYEQYF
TRBV9	few	TRBD2	TRBJ2-7	TGTGCCAGCAGCGCCGGGGGACTAGCGGGACCCACCTACGAGCAGTACTTC	CASSAGGLAGPTYEQYF
TRBV2	-	-	TRBJ2-7	TGTGCCAGCAGTGAAACGGGGACGGCCTACGAGCAGTACTTC	CASSETGTAYEQYF
TRBV4-3	-	TRBD1	TRBJ1-4	TGCGCCAGCAGCCAGGCCTCCGGGACAGGGGATGAAAAACTGTTTTTT	CASSQASGTGDEKLFF
TRBV4-2	few	-	TRBJ2-7	TGTGCCAGCAGCCCAATGCTCCAGGACTACGAGCAGTACTTC	CASSPMLQDYEQYF